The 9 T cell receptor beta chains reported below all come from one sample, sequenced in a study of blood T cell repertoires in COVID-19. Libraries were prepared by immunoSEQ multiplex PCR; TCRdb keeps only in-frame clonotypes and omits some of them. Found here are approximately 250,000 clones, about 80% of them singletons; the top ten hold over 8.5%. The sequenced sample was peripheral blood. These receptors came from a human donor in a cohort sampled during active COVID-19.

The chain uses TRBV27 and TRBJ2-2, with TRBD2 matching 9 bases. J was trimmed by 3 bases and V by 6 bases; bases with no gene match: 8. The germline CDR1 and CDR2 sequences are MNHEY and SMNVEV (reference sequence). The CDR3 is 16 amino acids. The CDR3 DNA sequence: TGTGCCAGCAGACAGGTAGCGGGAGTTCACACCGGGGAGCTGTTTTTT. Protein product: CASRQVAGVHTGELFF.

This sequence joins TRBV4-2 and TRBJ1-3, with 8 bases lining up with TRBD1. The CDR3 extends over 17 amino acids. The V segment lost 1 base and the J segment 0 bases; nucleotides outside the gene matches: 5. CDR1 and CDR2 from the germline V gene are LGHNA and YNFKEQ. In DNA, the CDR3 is TGTGCCAGCAGCCAAGGGACCACAGGGGGCTCTGGAAACACCATATATTTT. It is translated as CASSQGTTGGSGNTIYF.

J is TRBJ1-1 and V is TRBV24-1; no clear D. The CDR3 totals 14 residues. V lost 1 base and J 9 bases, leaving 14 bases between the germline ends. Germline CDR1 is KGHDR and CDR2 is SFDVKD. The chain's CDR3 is CATSDFLAPGQAFF. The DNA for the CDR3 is TGTGCCACCAGTGATTTCCTAGCGCCGGGCCAAGCTTTCTTT.

CDR3 residues: CASSPSQSTGITEAFF. CDR3 DNA sequence: TGTGCCAGCAGTCCTTCCCAGAGCACAGGGATCACTGAAGCTTTCTTT. The gene calls are TRBV6-6 and TRBJ1-1; possibly TRBD1 for D (6 bases). In germline, CDR1 is MNHNY, CDR2 SVGAGI (reference sequence). V was cut by 5 bases and J by 4 bases, with 20 bases left in between. The CDR3 contains 16 residues.

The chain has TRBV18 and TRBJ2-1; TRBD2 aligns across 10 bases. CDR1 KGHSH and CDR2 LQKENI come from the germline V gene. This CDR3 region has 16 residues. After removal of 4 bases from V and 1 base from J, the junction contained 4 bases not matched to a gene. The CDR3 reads CASSRLAGVSYNEQFF. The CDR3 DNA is TGTGCCAGCTCACGGCTAGCGGGAGTATCCTACAATGAGCAGTTCTTC.

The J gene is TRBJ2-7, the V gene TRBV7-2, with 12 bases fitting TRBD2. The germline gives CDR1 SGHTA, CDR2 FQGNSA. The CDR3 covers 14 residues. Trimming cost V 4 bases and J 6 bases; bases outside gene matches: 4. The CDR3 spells CASSWTSGVAEQYF. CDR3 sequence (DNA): TGTGCCAGCAGCTGGACTAGCGGGGTAGCCGAGCAGTACTTC.

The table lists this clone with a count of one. The CDR3 DNA reads as TGTGCCAGCAGTGGCCTAGCGGGAGGGCGAAATGAGCAGTTCTTC. Protein: CASSGLAGGRNEQFF. The chain is built from TRBV6-6 and TRBJ2-1, with 12 bases fitting TRBD2. The CDR3 is 15 amino acids. Looked up from germline, CDR1 is MNHNY and CDR2 is SVGAGI (reference sequence). V trimming: 5 bases; J trimming: 7 bases; junction bases outside the gene matches: 6.

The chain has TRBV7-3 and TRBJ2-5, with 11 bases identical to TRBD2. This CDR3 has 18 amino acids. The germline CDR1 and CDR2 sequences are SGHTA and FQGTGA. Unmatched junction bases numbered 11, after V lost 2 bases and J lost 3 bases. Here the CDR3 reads CASSLVFLSSGRKETQYF. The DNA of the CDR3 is TGTGCCAGCAGCTTAGTTTTTTTATCTAGCGGGAGGAAAGAGACCCAGTACTTC.

The CDR3 region is CASSLVGANSPLHF. CDR3 nucleotide sequence: TGTGCCAGCAGCTTAGTGGGGGCTAATTCACCCCTCCACTTT. The chain employs TRBV7-2 and TRBJ1-6, with a weak D call TRBD1 (6 bases). The CDR3 length is 14 residues. Germline-derived CDR1 and CDR2 are SGHTA and FQGNSA. V was clipped by 1 base and J by 6 bases, with 7 bases between them.